Detailed here is one T cell receptor (beta chain). The antigen is not known. This entry comes from a study of T cells in localized non-small cell lung cancer. The study, taken as a whole, reports: Maximal T cell clonality occurred in uninvolved adjacent lung, with tumor ranking below it. The appearance of a median approximately 55 of the top 100 tumor clones was seen in adjacent lung.

The CDR3 loop spans 14 amino acids. Trimming removed 6 bases at V and 4 bases at J, with 15 bases between. The germline V gene encodes CDR1 SNHLY and CDR2 FYNNEI. TCRdb's table, derived via immunoSEQ multiplex PCR, lists solely in-frame clones and lacks some. The sample has fewer than 45,000 clones; roughly 80% are singletons. V gene TRBV2 combines with J gene TRBJ1-2; D may be TRBD1 (6 bases). The sequenced sample was peripheral blood, obtained before any cancer treatment. The sequence was collected from a male donor older than 55 with stage III squamous cell lung carcinoma. Written as DNA, the CDR3 is TGTGCCAGCAGCGGGGCAGGGGCAGTCTATGGCTACACCTTC. Its translation: CASSGAGAVYGYTF.